This T cell receptor (beta chain) originates from a study of OX40 agonist ivuxolimab in advanced cancers. Study-wide background: Treatment of patients was with ivuxolimab, an agonistic anti-OX40 (CD134) antibody. Findings and caveats of the study: Low normalized T-cell clonal expansion was additionally recorded for some nonresponders. Expanded clones were, on average, more numerous in CD8+ T cells than in CD4+. The 0.1-3.0 mg/kg partial responders had among the lowest clonal expansion.

Remarks on this clone: Its antigen is undetermined.

Sequencing was performed with immunoSEQ multiplex PCR; in TCRdb, only in-frame clones are kept and a portion is missing. The sample yields approximately 69,000 clones, more than 65% seen once. The receptor was derived from an adult with an advanced solid tumor such as melanoma, head and neck, liver or kidney cancer. Sequenced here: CD4+ or CD8+ T cells sorted from blood, sampled in a trial of the OX40 agonist ivuxolimab.

This CDR3 is CASSFRDDSSPLHF. The CDR3 bases are TGTGCCAGCAGCTTTCGGGACGATAGCTCACCCCTCCACTTT. The chain carries TRBV7-2 and TRBJ1-6, with D perhaps matching TRBD1 (5 bases). The CDR3 is 14 amino acids. Germline V gene data show CDR1 as SGHTA and CDR2 as FQGNSA. The V end was cut by 3 bases, the J end by 10 bases, with 13 bases between.